Listed below are T cell receptor beta chains from one sample, sequenced in a study of blood T cell repertoires in COVID-19. Method: immunoSEQ multiplex PCR; TCRdb's copy keeps in-frame clones and lacks some. In the table there are 95,000 to 110,000 clones, about 87% of which are singletons. Specimen: peripheral blood. These receptors were obtained from a man aged 50 to 60 with active or convalescent COVID-19. The CDR3 runs from the conserved cysteine through the conserved F or W. The D gene is left open where the match is weak. Rows may omit the clone size; those that give it use once, few, many or a size class.

d_gene	abundance	v_gene	j_gene	CDR3aa	CDR3nt
TRBD2	NA	TRBV12-3/TRBV12-4	TRBJ2-1	CAWGGWGYNEQFF	TGTGCTTGGGGGGGTTGGGGATACAATGAGCAGTTCTTC
NA	NA	TRBV3-1/TRBV3-2	TRBJ1-2	CASSLGQGHNYGYTF	TGTGCCAGCAGCCTCGGGCAGGGACATAACTATGGCTACACCTTC
NA	NA	TRBV9	TRBJ1-6	CASSVSGNHSPLHF	TGTGCCAGCAGCGTATCAGGAAATCATTCACCCCTCCACTTT
TRBD2	NA	TRBV4-1	TRBJ2-7	CASSSTSGSSYEQYF	TGCGCCAGCAGCTCCACTAGCGGGAGTTCCTACGAGCAGTACTTC
TRBD1	NA	TRBV11-2	TRBJ2-1	CASTGGGTANGEQFF	TGTGCCAGCACAGGGGGCGGGACCGCTAATGGCGAGCAGTTCTTC
TRBD1	NA	TRBV27	TRBJ1-6	CASKSGGSDSYNSPLHF	TGTGCCAGCAAGTCAGGGGGGTCGGACAGTTATAATTCACCCCTCCACTTT
TRBD1	NA	TRBV2	TRBJ1-2	CASSVDRGPEGYTF	TGTGCCAGCAGTGTAGACAGGGGACCGGAAGGCTACACCTTC
TRBD2	NA	TRBV7-6	TRBJ2-3	CASSLTGLVTDTQYF	TGTGCCAGCAGCTTGACTGGACTAGTCACAGATACGCAGTATTTT
NA	NA	TRBV7-9	TRBJ2-2	CASSLAFSLDTGELFF	TGTGCCAGCAGCTTAGCGTTTAGCCTGGACACCGGGGAGCTGTTTTTT
TRBD2	NA	TRBV3-1/TRBV3-2	TRBJ2-2	CASSQGLAGHGELFF	TGTGCCAGCAGCCAAGGACTAGCGGGACACGGGGAGCTGTTTTTT
TRBD2	NA	TRBV10-3	TRBJ2-7	CAISEGTGTREYEQYF	TGTGCCATCAGTGAGGGGACCGGGACTAGAGAATACGAGCAGTACTTC
NA	NA	TRBV18	TRBJ1-3	CASSPEGPSGNTIYF	TGTGCCAGCTCACCGGAGGGGCCCTCTGGAAACACCATATATTTT
TRBD1	NA	TRBV15	TRBJ2-1	CATIRDRGYNEQFF	TGTGCCACCATCCGGGACAGGGGATACAATGAGCAGTTCTTC
TRBD1	NA	TRBV27	TRBJ1-2	CASSLTGDGYTF	TGTGCCAGCAGTTTAACAGGGGATGGCTACACCTTC
NA	NA	TRBV10-3	TRBJ1-1	CAISEGQPSRNTEAFF	TGTGCCATCAGTGAGGGACAGCCAAGTAGGAACACTGAAGCTTTCTTT
NA	NA	TRBV11-2	TRBJ1-1	CASSLAGGEAFF	TGTGCCAGCAGCTTGGCAGGAGGTGAAGCTTTCTTT
TRBD1	NA	TRBV2	TRBJ1-1	CASSERTGNTEAFF	TGTGCCAGCAGTGAAAGGACAGGGAACACTGAAGCTTTCTTT
TRBD2	NA	TRBV11-2	TRBJ2-1	CASSPRTSGRALDEQFF	TGTGCCAGCAGCCCAAGGACTAGCGGGAGGGCCTTAGATGAGCAGTTCTTC
NA	NA	TRBV27	TRBJ1-5	CASKPYPTPDSTNQPQHF	TGTGCCAGCAAACCGTACCCGACTCCCGATTCCACCAATCAGCCCCAGCATTTT
TRBD1	few	TRBV5-1	TRBJ1-1	CASSATGGAIGTEAFF	TGCGCCAGCAGCGCCACAGGGGGCGCGATCGGCACTGAAGCTTTCTTT
TRBD1	few	TRBV28	TRBJ2-2	CASQPGTGVTGELFF	TGTGCCAGCCAGCCTGGGACAGGGGTAACCGGGGAGCTGTTTTTT
TRBD1	NA	TRBV28	TRBJ1-1	CAGGRQGLNTEAFF	TGTGCCGGCGGAAGACAGGGGCTGAACACTGAAGCTTTCTTT
TRBD1	NA	TRBV14	TRBJ2-3	CASSQDRGRDTQYF	TGTGCCAGCAGCCAAGACAGGGGGAGAGATACGCAGTATTTT
TRBD1	NA	TRBV5-1	TRBJ1-2	CASSSTTGNYGYTF	TGCGCCAGCAGCTCGACGACAGGGAACTATGGCTACACCTTC
NA	NA	TRBV7-2	TRBJ2-1	CASSLAVGLEQFF	TGTGCCAGCAGCTTAGCGGTCGGGTTGGAGCAGTTCTTC
NA	NA	TRBV19	TRBJ1-1	CASSIGYPAAEDTEAFF	TGTGCCAGTAGTATAGGTTACCCGGCAGCCGAGGACACTGAAGCTTTCTTT
NA	NA	TRBV5-1	TRBJ2-7	CASSSRGQPVNEQYF	TGCGCCAGCAGCTCCCGCGGACAGCCGGTCAACGAGCAGTACTTC
TRBD2	NA	TRBV12-5	TRBJ2-5	CASGLRLAGEETQYF	TGTGCTAGTGGTTTGAGACTAGCGGGAGAAGAGACCCAGTACTTC
NA	few	TRBV7-6	TRBJ2-7	CASSLPRGEQYF	TGTGCCAGCAGCTTGCCGAGAGGCGAGCAGTACTTC
NA	few	TRBV28	TRBJ1-2	CASSGRRGAGYTF	TGTGCCAGCAGTGGCCGGCGGGGAGCGGGCTACACCTTC
TRBD2	NA	TRBV18	TRBJ2-5	CASSPTSGRGETQYF	TGTGCCAGCAGCCCGACTAGCGGGAGGGGAGAGACCCAGTACTTC
TRBD1	NA	TRBV18	TRBJ1-6	CASSSGQGNYNSPLHF	TGTGCCAGCTCATCCGGACAGGGGAACTATAATTCACCCCTCCACTTT
NA	NA	TRBV9	TRBJ2-7	CASSPSGFSYEQYF	TGTGCCAGCAGCCCCAGCGGGTTCTCCTACGAGCAGTACTTC
NA	NA	TRBV6-1	TRBJ2-7	CASSEAQGSVYEQYF	TGTGCCAGCAGTGAAGCTCAGGGCAGCGTCTACGAGCAGTACTTC
NA	NA	TRBV6-5	TRBJ2-1	CASGRNNEQFF	TGTGCCAGCGGCCGTAACAATGAGCAGTTCTTC
TRBD1	NA	TRBV27	TRBJ1-1	CASSAPSDRANTEAFF	TGTGCCAGCAGTGCCCCGTCGGACAGGGCGAACACTGAAGCTTTCTTT
TRBD1	NA	TRBV7-2	TRBJ2-7	CASSSPGQKYEQYF	TGTGCCAGCAGCTCCCCGGGACAGAAATACGAGCAGTACTTC
NA	NA	TRBV30	TRBJ1-1	CAWSVPAETNTEAFF	TGTGCCTGGAGTGTACCGGCGGAAACGAACACTGAAGCTTTCTTT
NA	NA	TRBV28	TRBJ1-1	CASSLWGSYTEAFF	TGTGCCAGCAGTTTATGGGGGAGCTACACTGAAGCTTTCTTT
NA	NA	TRBV6-5	TRBJ1-3	CASSYSRGIAGNTIYF	TGTGCCAGCAGTTACTCGAGGGGGATAGCTGGAAACACCATATATTTT
TRBD1	NA	TRBV2	TRBJ1-1	CASTDRGNTEAFF	TGTGCCAGCACGGACAGGGGGAACACTGAAGCTTTCTTT
NA	once	TRBV24-1	TRBJ1-5	CATSDLLERANQPQHF	TGTGCCACCAGTGATTTGCTGGAGAGGGCTAATCAGCCCCAGCATTTT
NA	few	TRBV6-6	TRBJ2-2	CASSYSERRGELFF	TGTGCCAGCAGTTACTCCGAGAGGCGAGGGGAGCTGTTTTTT
NA	few	TRBV27	TRBJ2-1	CASSLLLAHEQFF	TGTGCCAGCAGTTTACTGCTAGCCCATGAGCAGTTCTTC
TRBD1	NA	TRBV5-4	TRBJ1-1	CASSWGQANTEAFF	TGTGCCAGCAGCTGGGGACAGGCTAACACTGAAGCTTTCTTT
NA	NA	TRBV2	TRBJ1-5	CASRQQGLNNQPQHF	TGTGCCAGCAGGCAACAGGGCTTGAACAATCAGCCCCAGCATTTT
TRBD2	NA	TRBV19	TRBJ2-1	CASKTSGPYNEQFF	TGTGCCAGCAAAACTAGCGGACCCTACAATGAGCAGTTCTTC
NA	NA	TRBV7-8	TRBJ1-1	CASNGNLNTEAFF	TGTGCCAGCAACGGGAACCTGAACACTGAAGCTTTCTTT
NA	NA	TRBV10-2	TRBJ2-2	CASSGLGTGELFF	TGCGCCAGCAGTGGACTAGGCACCGGGGAGCTGTTTTTT
NA	once	TRBV6-6	TRBJ2-5	CASSNQGYGETQYF	TGTGCCAGCAGTAACCAGGGTTACGGAGAGACCCAGTACTTC
NA	once	TRBV29-1	TRBJ1-2	CSVEWRDYGYTF	TGCAGCGTTGAATGGAGGGACTATGGCTACACCTTC
TRBD1	NA	TRBV27	TRBJ2-3	CASSFYRGVTDTQYF	TGTGCCAGCAGTTTTTACAGGGGGGTTACAGATACGCAGTATTTT
NA	NA	TRBV4-1	TRBJ2-2	CASSQYRLGGELFF	TGCGCCAGCAGCCAATATAGACTCGGCGGGGAGCTGTTTTTT
NA	NA	TRBV28	TRBJ1-1	CASTFAGASTEAFF	TGTGCCAGCACCTTTGCGGGGGCGTCCACTGAAGCTTTCTTT
TRBD1	NA	TRBV11-2	TRBJ1-4	CASSLGQGSEKLFF	TGTGCCAGCAGCTTGGGACAGGGGAGTGAAAAACTGTTTTTT
TRBD1	NA	TRBV11-2	TRBJ2-7	CASSLGQGGEQYF	TGTGCCAGCAGCTTAGGACAGGGCGGCGAGCAGTACTTC
NA	few	TRBV7-8	TRBJ2-7	CASSQAPQGGTYEQYF	TGTGCCAGCAGCCAAGCCCCCCAGGGGGGAACCTACGAGCAGTACTTC
NA	NA	TRBV5-1	TRBJ2-7	CASNSADYEQYF	TGCGCCAGCAACTCGGCGGACTACGAGCAGTACTTC